The T cell receptor (beta chain) described here comes from a study of sequential checkpoint blockade in melanoma. Across the whole study: Randomization was 1:1 between first-line nivolumab→ipilimumab and ipilimumab→nivolumab. After both sequences, patients received maintenance nivolumab.

The CDR3 contains 11 residues. Germline CDR1 is GTSNPN and CDR2 is SVGIG (reference sequence). Treatment defined: randomized to nivolumab then ipilimumab (arm A) or the reverse (arm B). No patient had prior DNA-damaging chemotherapy. PBMC sorting kept live CD3+CD8+ cells without CD19 or CD56. Produced via immunoSEQ multiplex PCR; TCRdb's table is partial and in-frame only. The data contain 34,000 or so clones, under 90% of them singletons. The sequence derives from a human donor with melanoma. The J gene is TRBJ2-5, the V gene TRBV30; a weak D match, TRBD2 (6 bases). The J call may be incorrect, as the DNA end agrees better with TRBJ2-7. The material sequenced was CD8+ T cells sorted from blood (inferred from file names), taken from a patient given nivolumab and ipilimumab in sequence. The CDR3 region is CAWGDSAEQYF. In DNA form, the CDR3 reads TGTGCCTGGGGGGACTCCGCCGAGCAGTACTTC.